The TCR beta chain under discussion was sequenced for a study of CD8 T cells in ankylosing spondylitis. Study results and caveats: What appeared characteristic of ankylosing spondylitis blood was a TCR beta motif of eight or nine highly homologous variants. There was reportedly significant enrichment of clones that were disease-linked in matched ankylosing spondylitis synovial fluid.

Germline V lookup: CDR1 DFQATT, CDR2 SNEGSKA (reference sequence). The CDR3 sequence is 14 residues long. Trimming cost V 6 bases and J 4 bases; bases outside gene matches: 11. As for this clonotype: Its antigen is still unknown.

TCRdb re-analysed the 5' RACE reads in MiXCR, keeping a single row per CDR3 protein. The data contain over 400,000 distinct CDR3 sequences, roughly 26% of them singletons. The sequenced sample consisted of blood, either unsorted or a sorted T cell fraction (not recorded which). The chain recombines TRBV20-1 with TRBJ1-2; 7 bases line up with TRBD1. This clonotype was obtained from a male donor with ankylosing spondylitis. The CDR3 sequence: CSALPGTEVYGYTF. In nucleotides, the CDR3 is TGCAGTGCCCTCCCCGGGACAGAAGTCTATGGCTACACCTTC.